The rows below give T cell receptor beta chains drawn from one sample of a study of chemoradiotherapy in HPV16-positive cancers. TCRdb's copy holds only in-frame clones and misses some; the assay was immunoSEQ multiplex PCR. The table lists some 11,000 clones, over 75% of them singletons, with 1.1% in the top ten. The sample was collected from a patient who underwent chemoradiotherapy. These TCRs come from a human donor with HPV-associated anogenital cancer. CDR3s include the opening cysteine and the closing phenylalanine or tryptophan. The D gene is left open where the match is weak. Clone size is not always given. Where it is, it says once, few, many or a class for expanded clones.

CDR3	DNA	length	V	J	size	D
CASSSRGGGTNTGELFF	TGTGCCAGCAGTTCACGGGGTGGGGGGACGAACACCGGGGAGCTGTTTTTT	17	TRBV27	TRBJ2-2	-	-
CASSYGNSNQPQHF	TGTGCCAGTAGTTACGGAAATAGCAATCAGCCCCAGCATTTT	14	TRBV19	TRBJ1-5	-	-
CASSPRGAATDTQYF	TGTGCCAGCTCACCACGGGGGGCAGCCACAGATACGCAGTATTTT	15	TRBV18	TRBJ2-3	-	-
CASSLAVGQTGELFF	TGCGCCAGCAGCTTGGCCGTAGGACAGACCGGGGAGCTGTTTTTT	15	TRBV5-1	TRBJ2-2	-	-
CASSLVPDGELFF	TGCGCCAGCAGCTTGGTTCCAGACGGGGAGCTGTTTTTT	13	TRBV5-1	TRBJ2-2	-	-
CASNLLFEGTDTQYF	TGTGCCAGCAATCTACTCTTTGAGGGCACAGATACGCAGTATTTT	15	TRBV2	TRBJ2-3	-	-
CASSLEGTNYGYTF	TGCGCCAGCAGCTTGGAAGGCACAAACTATGGCTACACCTTC	14	TRBV5-1	TRBJ1-2	-	-
CASSPLAGTEQFF	TGTGCCAGCTCACCTCTAGCCGGGACAGAGCAGTTCTTC	13	TRBV18	TRBJ2-1	-	-
CASSDSRGQDTQYF	TGTGCCAGCAGTGACTCCAGGGGGCAAGATACGCAGTATTTT	14	TRBV6-4	TRBJ2-3	-	TRBD1
CAWSGEGVF	TGTGCCTGGAGTGGCGAGGGAGTCTTC	9	TRBV30	TRBJ2-1	few	-
CASSYRGNYEQYF	TGTGCCAGCAGTTACAGGGGTAACTACGAGCAGTACTTC	13	TRBV7-2	TRBJ2-7	-	TRBD1
CASSQPGTGTDTQYF	TGCGCCAGCAGCCAGCCCGGTACAGGGACAGATACGCAGTATTTT	15	TRBV4-3	TRBJ2-3	-	-
CASARGASYEQYF	TGTGCCAGCGCTAGAGGGGCCTCCTACGAGCAGTACTTC	13	TRBV6-1	TRBJ2-7	-	-
CASGLVLYPRRGFEDTEAFF	TGTGCTAGTGGTTTGGTACTCTACCCGCGCAGGGGTTTTGAGGATACTGAAGCTTTCTTT	20	TRBV12-5	TRBJ1-1	-	-
CASSSAKTGVETQYF	TGTGCCAGCAGCTCGGCTAAAACAGGGGTAGAGACCCAGTACTTC	15	TRBV13	TRBJ2-5	-	TRBD1
CASSPGTVNYEQYF	TGTGCCAGCAGCCCCGGGACGGTCAACTACGAGCAGTACTTC	14	TRBV27	TRBJ2-7	-	-
CASSQDDAGYEQYF	TGCGCCAGCAGCCAAGACGACGCCGGCTACGAGCAGTACTTC	14	TRBV4-3	TRBJ2-7	-	-
CASSLRAGVFTDTQYF	TGTGCCAGCAGCTTGCGGGCGGGGGTTTTCACAGATACGCAGTATTTT	16	TRBV5-4	TRBJ2-3	few	TRBD2
CASSSQGEGTEAFF	TGTGCCAGCAGCTCACAGGGAGAGGGCACTGAAGCTTTCTTT	14	TRBV7-2	TRBJ1-1	-	-
CASSLDTWNTGELFF	TGCGCCAGCAGCTTGGACACTTGGAACACCGGGGAGCTGTTTTTT	15	TRBV5-1	TRBJ2-2	-	-
CASSKGLAGGTDTQYF	TGCGCCAGCAGCAAAGGACTAGCGGGGGGCACAGATACGCAGTATTTT	16	TRBV4-3	TRBJ2-3	-	TRBD2
CASSFIAEETQYF	TGTGCCAGCAGCTTTATAGCGGAAGAGACCCAGTACTTC	13	TRBV5-6	TRBJ2-5	-	-